The present T cell receptor (beta chain) was sequenced within a study of shared clonotypes between healthy human individuals. General observations from the study: The rarefaction results pointed to incomplete sorted-subset sequencing despite large depth. A generally larger estimated richness was seen in naive subsets than in memory subsets. The four-donor shared clonotypes exceeded non-shared clonotypes in generation probability, with non-shared ones scoring lower.

Data came from immunoSEQ multiplex PCR; TCRdb stores just in-frame clones and leaves some out. The table has 2.5 million or so clones, around nine tenths seen once. CD45RA+ naive and CD45RA-negative memory subsets were separated from CD4+ cells. A remark on this clone: Its antigen remains unknown.

CDR3 length: 13 amino acids. CDR1 and CDR2 (germline): LNHDA, SQIVND (reference sequence). V lost 3 bases, J lost 1 base, and 7 bases lay in between. Sample: naive CD4+ T cells sorted from blood. The sample's subset: CD45RA+ positively selected. The clonotype was recovered from a man between 18 and 35 years old in good health. The chain joins TRBV19 to TRBJ2-7, with D hard to call. The DNA of the CDR3 is TGTGCCAGTAGTATTACACCGTCCTACGAGCAGTACTTC. It yields the protein CASSITPSYEQYF.